This is a list of T cell receptor beta chains from one sample in a study of OX40 agonist ivuxolimab in advanced cancers. TCRdb keeps only in-frame clones here, not all; method: immunoSEQ multiplex PCR. The sample includes 15,000 or so clones, about 90% seen only once; the top ten take roughly 25%. The starting material was CD4+ or CD8+ T cells sorted from blood, obtained in a trial of the OX40 agonist ivuxolimab. These receptors all stem from an adult with an advanced solid tumor such as melanoma, head and neck, liver or kidney cancer. Both conserved end residues are part of each CDR3. D genes are given only for firm matches. For some rows the clone size is stated as once, few or many, or as a class when expanded; others skip it.

>NA|TRBD1|TRBV27|TRBJ2-1
TGTGCCAGCAGCGGACAGGGAAGGGCCTATTATGAGCAGTTCTTC
CASSGQGRAYYEQFF
>NA|NA|TRBV27|TRBJ2-5
TGTGCCAGCAGTTTATTCGGCCCCAGCAAGGGAGAGACCCAGTACTTC
CASSLFGPSKGETQYF
>NA|NA|TRBV10-2|TRBJ2-7
TGCGCCAGCAGTGAATCCGGGAACGAGCAGTACTTC
CASSESGNEQYF
>NA|TRBD1|TRBV2|TRBJ2-7
TGTGCCAGCAGGCCCTGGGACAGGGGGCCCTACGAGCAGTACTTC
CASRPWDRGPYEQYF
>NA|NA|TRBV4-1|TRBJ2-7
TGCGCCAGCAGCCTCATATCCGGGGACGAGCAGTACTTC
CASSLISGDEQYF
>NA|NA|TRBV5-1|TRBJ2-1
TGCGCCAGCAGCTTGATGGTCCTCAGTGAGCAGTTCTTC
CASSLMVLSEQFF
>NA|NA|TRBV6-1|TRBJ1-1
TGTGCCAGCAGCGCAATAGAAGCTTTCTTT
CASSAIEAFF
>once|NA|TRBV27|TRBJ1-1
TGTGCCAGCAGTTTAGGTTTGGAGTTTGTCACTGAAGCTTTCTTT
CASSLGLEFVTEAFF
>NA|NA|TRBV10-2|TRBJ2-3
TGCGCCAGCCGGGTGTTACAGGGCACAGATACGCAGTATTTT
CASRVLQGTDTQYF
>NA|NA|TRBV27|TRBJ1-6
TGTGCCAGCAGTTTGTACCCAGGGCCAAGGGTTAATTCACCCCTCCACTTT
CASSLYPGPRVNSPLHF
>NA|TRBD1|TRBV5-6|TRBJ2-3
TGTGCCAGCAGCTTTGGGCAGGGGGCAGATACGCAGTATTTT
CASSFGQGADTQYF
>once|NA|TRBV6-5|TRBJ1-1
TGTGCCAGCAGCGTTTGGCAGTTAAACACTGAAGCTTTCTTT
CASSVWQLNTEAFF
>NA|TRBD2|TRBV2|TRBJ2-1
TGTGCCAGCATAGCGGGGGGCACCAATGAGCAGTTCTTC
CASIAGGTNEQFF
>NA|NA|TRBV11-3|TRBJ1-1
TGTGCCAGCAGCTTATGGGGTAAAACTGAAGCTTTCTTT
CASSLWGKTEAFF
>NA|NA|TRBV2|TRBJ2-7
TGTGCCAGCATCGGGGACACAGACTACGAGCAGTACTTC
CASIGDTDYEQYF
>NA|TRBD2|TRBV6-5|TRBJ2-5
TGTGCCAGCAGCCACCCGGGGGGGCAAGAGACCCAGTACTTC
CASSHPGGQETQYF
>NA|TRBD1|TRBV27|TRBJ1-2
TGTGCCAGCAGCATCACAGGGGACTATGGCTACACCTTC
CASSITGDYGYTF
>once|NA|TRBV11-1|TRBJ2-2
TGTGCCAGCAGATCCCTGACCGCCGGGGAGCTGTTTTTT
CASRSLTAGELFF
>NA|NA|TRBV4-1|TRBJ2-5
TGCGCCAGCAGCCAAGGGGGAGAGACCCAGTACTTC
CASSQGGETQYF
>NA|NA|TRBV25-1|TRBJ1-1
TGTGCCAGCAGTGAGGGGCCCGGTGGTACTGAAGCTTTCTTT
CASSEGPGGTEAFF
>once|NA|TRBV10-1|TRBJ1-2
TGCGCCAGCAGTCCAGGGCAAGGAACCGGCTACACCTTC
CASSPGQGTGYTF
>once|NA|TRBV9|TRBJ1-4
TGTGCCAGCAGCGTAGGGGGGTCCAATGAAAAACTGTTTTTT
CASSVGGSNEKLFF
>NA|TRBD1|TRBV6-6|TRBJ1-1
TGTGCCAGCAGTGACGACAGGGGGAACACTGAAGCTTTCTTT
CASSDDRGNTEAFF
>NA|TRBD1|TRBV13|TRBJ1-1
TGTGCCAGCAGGGAAGGGGGCCTCTATGACACTGAAGCTTTCTTT
CASREGGLYDTEAFF
>NA|NA|TRBV14|TRBJ2-7
TGTGCCAGCAGCCAAGATCAAGGGGGTCGGGCCTACGAGCAGTACTTC
CASSQDQGGRAYEQYF
>NA|TRBD1|TRBV10-3|TRBJ1-5
TGTGCCATCAGTGACCGGGACAGGGATAGGAATCAGCCCCAGCATTTT
CAISDRDRDRNQPQHF
>NA|NA|TRBV15|TRBJ1-1
TGTGCCACCAGCAGAGGTGGGGACACTGAAGCTTTCTTT
CATSRGGDTEAFF
>NA|NA|TRBV6-5|TRBJ1-6
TGTGCCAGCAGTTATTTAAACCCCGGGCCAAATTCACCCCTCCACTTT
CASSYLNPGPNSPLHF
>NA|TRBD1|TRBV11-2|TRBJ2-7
TGTGCCAGCAGCTTCAGCCTCGGACAGGGACAAGGGTACTACGAGCAGTACTTC
CASSFSLGQGQGYYEQYF
>few|NA|TRBV5-6|TRBJ1-1
TGTGCCAGCAGCTTGGGGTTGGGGGCCCATGAAGCTTTCTTT
CASSLGLGAHEAFF
>NA|NA|TRBV7-2|TRBJ1-1
TGTGCCAGCAGCGTTGGAGGGACTGAAGCTTTCTTT
CASSVGGTEAFF
>NA|NA|TRBV5-1|TRBJ2-4
TGCGCCAGCAGCTTGGAAGGACTCTTAGCCAAAAACATTCAGTACTTC
CASSLEGLLAKNIQYF
>NA|NA|TRBV27|TRBJ1-6
TGTGCCAGCAGCCTCAGTGAATATCGTTCACCCCTCCACTTT
CASSLSEYRSPLHF
>NA|NA|TRBV21-1|TRBJ1-2
TGTGCCAGCAGCAACGGGGACTATGGCTACACCTTC
CASSNGDYGYTF
>NA|TRBD1|TRBV27|TRBJ1-5
TGTGCCAGCAGTTACCGCTTGACAGGGGGAGAACAGCCCCAGCATTTT
CASSYRLTGGEQPQHF
>NA|NA|TRBV9|TRBJ1-6
TGTGCCAGCAGCGTAGAGGAGGCCGTCAGCTCCTATAATTCACCCCTCCACTTT
CASSVEEAVSSYNSPLHF
>NA|TRBD2|TRBV10-2|TRBJ2-3
TGCGCCAGCAGTGAGTCGACAAGCGGGGCAAACACAGATACGCAGTATTTT
CASSESTSGANTDTQYF
>NA|NA|TRBV7-9|TRBJ2-5
TGTGCCAGCTGGGGCGTGGGCCAAGAGACCCAGTACTTC
CASWGVGQETQYF
>NA|NA|TRBV29-1|TRBJ1-5
TGCAGCGTTGGGGGGGCCCTATCCTCTCAGCCCCAGCATTTT
CSVGGALSSQPQHF
>once|NA|TRBV19|TRBJ2-3
TGTGCCAGTAGTGATGATAATGTGGGGGATCCGGATACGCAGTATTTT
CASSDDNVGDPDTQYF
>NA|NA|TRBV7-6|TRBJ2-1
TGTGCCAGCACCCCAGGATACAATGAGCAGTTCTTC
CASTPGYNEQFF
>few|TRBD1|TRBV9|TRBJ2-3
TGTGCCAGCAGCGGCAATACCGGGACAGGAGAAAGCACAGATACGCAGTATTTT
CASSGNTGTGESTDTQYF
>NA|NA|TRBV27|TRBJ2-1
TGTGCCAGCAGTCCTAGGACTATCTACAATGAGCAGTTCTTC
CASSPRTIYNEQFF
>NA|NA|TRBV27|TRBJ1-5
TGTGCCAGCAGCCCGACAGTTTCTCGTCAGCCCCAGCATTTT
CASSPTVSRQPQHF
>NA|NA|TRBV2|TRBJ2-3
TGTGCCAGCACCGGACAAGGCACAGATACGCAGTATTTT
CASTGQGTDTQYF
>NA|NA|TRBV19|TRBJ1-4
TGTGCCAGTAGTATGGGGTATGAAGAAAAACTGTTTTTT
CASSMGYEEKLFF
>NA|NA|TRBV29-1|TRBJ2-1
TGCAGCGTTGAATACCCGGTCGATGAGCAGTTCTTC
CSVEYPVDEQFF
>NA|NA|TRBV11-2|TRBJ1-1
TGTGCCAGCAGCTTATTGCAGGGGACAAACACTGAAGCTTTCTTT
CASSLLQGTNTEAFF
>NA|NA|TRBV2|TRBJ2-5
TGTGCCAGCAGCAGTGGGACGGATCAAGAGACCCAGTACTTC
CASSSGTDQETQYF
>NA|TRBD1|TRBV7-9|TRBJ1-2
TGTGCCAGCGATGGGACAGGTCAGGGCTACACCTTC
CASDGTGQGYTF
>NA|NA|TRBV6-1|TRBJ2-3
TGTGCCAGCAGTCTGAAGCCTGGGACAGATACGCAGTATTTT
CASSLKPGTDTQYF
>NA|NA|TRBV7-8|TRBJ1-2
TGTGCCAGCAGCTTAACCGACTCAGGGAACTATGGCTACACCTTC
CASSLTDSGNYGYTF
>NA|NA|TRBV9|TRBJ2-7
TGTGCCAGCAGCGTAATCGCAGGGGACTACGAGCAGTACTTC
CASSVIAGDYEQYF
>NA|NA|TRBV19|TRBJ2-2
TGTGCCAGTAGTATTTGGGGGTTAGGCGGGGAGCTGTTTTTT
CASSIWGLGGELFF
>NA|NA|TRBV27|TRBJ2-7
TGTGCCAGCACCTACTATTTGGGGGCCTACGAGCAGTACTTC
CASTYYLGAYEQYF
>NA|NA|TRBV5-1|TRBJ2-5
TGCGCCAGCAGCTTGGTCCTACAAGAGACCCAGTACTTC
CASSLVLQETQYF
>NA|NA|TRBV9|TRBJ2-7
TGTGCCAGCAGCGTTGGGGGGATTGGTAAACAGGGGTTCAACGAGCAGTACTTC
CASSVGGIGKQGFNEQYF
>NA|TRBD2|TRBV19|TRBJ2-3
TGTGCCAGTAGTAGTTTTGAGAGGGGAGGGAATACGCAGTATTTT
CASSSFERGGNTQYF
>NA|NA|TRBV9|TRBJ2-5
TGTGCCAGCAGCGCAGGTTTGAGGGAGGGGGGAAGAGAGACCCAGTACTTC
CASSAGLREGGRETQYF